Below are 11 T cell receptor delta chains sequenced from a single sample in a study of gamma-delta chains in newborns, infants, children (dated by TCRdb to between 2018 and 2021). Sequencing relied on an Illumina MiSeq. Via CATT, TCRdb reprocessed the public reads, and rows with identical DNA were then joined. Counted in this sample were 3,000 to 3,500 delta-chain clones; more than 2.5% of them appeared once. Jointly, the top ten make up 6% to 7% of the sample. Sequenced sample: blood. These receptors came from a child who was a newborn, infant or young child, either healthy, febrile or measles-vaccinated (not recorded which).

This clone was counted between two and nine times. One junction end does not reproduce the germline sequence, and a read error may be involved. The V and J genes are TRDV2 and TRDJ3; 13 positions agree with TRDD3. The CDR3 is 21 amino acids. The germline V gene has CDR1 GEAIGNYY and CDR2 EKD. CDR3 sequence (DNA): TGTGCCTGTGATCATGTACTGGGGGATACGAAGGGGAACTGGGACACCCGACAGGTGTTTTTC. Translation gives CACDHVLGDTKGNWDTRQVFF.

This clone was observed a handful of times. The V call is TRDV2, the J call TRDJ1; D is unclear. This CDR3 contains 13 residues. Germline lookup yields CDR1 GEAIGNYY and CDR2 EKD. Trimming cost V 4 bases and J 3 bases, with 11 bases left between them. The CDR3 bases are TGTGCCTGTGAAGGAATCGGGGCCGATAAACTCATCTTT. Amino acids: CACEGIGADKLIF.

This clone was counted a few times. A much bigger clone sits one base away, suggesting this may be a read error. Other DNA sequences within the sample encode an identical CDR3. The J gene is TRDJ1, the V gene TRDV2; 9 bases agree with TRDD3. With 3 bases clipped from V and 7 bases from J, the junction kept 20 bases outside the gene matches. CDR3 size: 18 residues. Germline assignment: CDR1 GEAIGNYY and CDR2 EKD. The CDR3 sequence: CACDPVLGDRGGSRKLIF. CDR3 DNA sequence: TGTGCCTGTGACCCGGTACTGGGGGACCGTGGGGGTTCTCGTAAACTCATCTTT.

A remark on this clone: One base away lies a much larger clone, so this may be a sequencing read error. V is TRDV2 and J is TRDJ1; 9 bases line up with TRDD3. CDR3 length: 17 amino acids. The trim removed 1 base at V and 1 base at J, leaving 9 bases unmatched. Germline V gene data show CDR1 as GEAIGNYY and CDR2 as EKD. CDR3 DNA sequence: TGTGCCTGTGACACTCTGGGGGATGCGCGGGGCACCGATAAACTCATCTTT. Its translation: CACDTLGDARGTDKLIF.

This clone came up once. No V gene was called, and the J gene is TRDJ3; the D call in the table, TRDD3, was not verified against the DNA. CDR3 length: 17 residues. In DNA form, the CDR3 reads TGTGCCTGTGATTCTACTGGGGGATCCTGGGACACCCGACAGATGTTTTTC. Residues: CACDSTGGSWDTRQMFF.

Remarks on this clone: This may stem from a read error, because a much larger clone lies one nucleotide away. The CDR3 coding sequence is TGCGCCTGTGACTCACTGGGGGATACGGGGTTTGACACCGATAAACTCATCTTT. This encodes CACDSLGDTGFDTDKLIF. The chain is built from TRDV2 and TRDJ1; TRDD3 agrees at 13 bases. TCRdb lists no J gene, so it was determined here by aligning the DNA to germline. Germline CDR1 GEAIGNYY, CDR2 EKD. This CDR3 region has 18 residues.

About this clone: At one of its ends the junction is not consistent with the germline gene, which may arise from a read error. V usage is TRDV2 and J usage is TRDJ1, with 8 bases matching TRDD3. Per the germline V gene, CDR1 is GEAIGNYY and CDR2 is EKD. The CDR3 sequence is 16 residues long. The CDR3 region has the DNA TGTGCCTGTGGTCGCCTGGGGGACCACGACACCGATAAACCCATCTTT. Its protein is CACGRLGDHDTDKPIF.

As concerns this clone: This likely traces to a read error, being one base from a far larger clone. The same CDR3 arises from other DNA sequences in this sample as well. The chain uses TRDV2 and TRDJ1; 9 nucleotides line up with TRDD3. CDR1 is GEAIGNYY and CDR2 is EKD in the germline V gene. The CDR3 totals 18 residues. The DNA of the CDR3 is TGTGCCTGTGACAAATTAGGGGGGATACCGATTAACACCGACAAACTCATCTTT. This codes for CACDKLGGIPINTDKLIF.

The V gene is TRDV1, the J gene TRDJ1; 7 positions agree with TRDD3. The V segment lost 4 bases and the J segment 7 bases; nucleotides outside the gene matches: 6. The CDR3 extends over 13 amino acids. Germline V gives CDR1 TSWWSYY, CDR2 QGS. CDR3 sequence (DNA): TGTGCTCTTGGGGTTTTTGGGGGAATTAAACTCATCTTT. This sequence encodes CALGVFGGIKLIF.

As regards this clone: A much larger clone lies one base from this, so it may be a read error. This chain uses TRDV2 with TRDJ1; 8 nucleotides agree with TRDD3. TCRdb is silent on the J gene; assignment here came from matching the DNA to germline. CDR3 length equals 17 residues. CDR1 and CDR2 (germline): GEAIGNYY, EKD. V dropped 3 bases and J dropped 2; count of bases not matched to a gene: 13. CDR3 coding DNA: TGTGCCTGTGACGCCATGGGGGATTGGGGAGTAACCGATAAACTCATCTTT. Its translation is CACDAMGDWGVTDKLIF.

The chain couples TRDV2 to TRDJ1; 8 bases match TRDD3. Here the J gene came from matching the DNA to germline, since TCRdb omits it. V lost 0 bases and J lost 0; bases outside the gene matches: 14. Germline CDR1 GEAIGNYY, CDR2 EKD. This CDR3 contains 19 residues. CDR3 sequence: CACDTIDSSVLGDTDKLIF. CDR3 nucleotide sequence: TGTGCCTGTGACACCATTGACTCTTCGGTACTGGGGGACACCGATAAACTCATCTTT.